This T cell receptor beta chain was obtained from a study of cytomegalovirus exposure and HLA in healthy donors. Healthy bone marrow donors made up the donor group. General study points: Some highly shared sequence variants likely arose as a pipeline artifact.

PCR amplification relied on 60 Vbeta primers (plus 13 Jbeta primers). Produced via immunoSEQ multiplex PCR; TCRdb's table is partial and in-frame only. This sample's table has some 120,000 clones. As for this clone: The antigen remains undetermined.

V lost 4 bases and J 2 bases, leaving 14 bases between the germline ends. The CDR3 extends over 15 amino acids. Per germline, CDR1 SGHRS and CDR2 YFSETQ. The receptor was derived from a woman aged 55-75 years in good health and CMV-seronegative. The sequenced material came from PBMCs. This sequence joins TRBV5-1 and TRBJ2-3, with D possibly TRBD2 on 7 matching bases. This CDR3 reads CASSPGRGATDTQYF. Written as DNA, the CDR3 is TGCGCCAGCAGCCCTGGTCGGGGGGCCACAGATACGCAGTATTTT. The entire variable domain, with the rest obtained from reference TRBV5-1 and TRBJ2-3, is as follows: KAGVTQTPRYLIKTRGQQVTLSCSPISGHRSVSWYQQTPGQGLQFLFEYFSETQRNKGNFPGRFSGRQFSNSRSEMNVSTLELGDSALYLCASSPGRGATDTQYFGPGTRLTVL.